This T cell receptor (beta chain) appears in the sequencing data of a study of CD8+ T cells in alopecia areata. V lost 2 bases to trimming and J lost 8 bases; unmatched junction nucleotides: 5. Germline V gene lookup returns CDR1 MDHEN and CDR2 SYDVKM. The CDR3 loop spans 15 amino acids. Regarding treatment: oral pan-JAK inhibitor, 5-10 mg twice daily. RNA extraction and reverse transcription yielded cDNA as sequencing template. Assay used: immunoSEQ multiplex PCR; TCRdb lists only in-frame clones, some missing. Of 150,000 to 200,000 clones listed, about 60% are singletons. The material sequenced was CD4+ T cells sorted from blood, taken at week 4, from a patient treated with tofacitinib. The genes are TRBV28 and TRBJ2-4, with 11 bases aligning to TRBD2. This receptor was taken from a human donor with alopecia areata. CDR3 DNA sequence: TGTGCCAGCAGTTTACTAGCGGGGGGCCCAGACATTCAGTACTTC. This codes for CASSLLAGGPDIQYF.